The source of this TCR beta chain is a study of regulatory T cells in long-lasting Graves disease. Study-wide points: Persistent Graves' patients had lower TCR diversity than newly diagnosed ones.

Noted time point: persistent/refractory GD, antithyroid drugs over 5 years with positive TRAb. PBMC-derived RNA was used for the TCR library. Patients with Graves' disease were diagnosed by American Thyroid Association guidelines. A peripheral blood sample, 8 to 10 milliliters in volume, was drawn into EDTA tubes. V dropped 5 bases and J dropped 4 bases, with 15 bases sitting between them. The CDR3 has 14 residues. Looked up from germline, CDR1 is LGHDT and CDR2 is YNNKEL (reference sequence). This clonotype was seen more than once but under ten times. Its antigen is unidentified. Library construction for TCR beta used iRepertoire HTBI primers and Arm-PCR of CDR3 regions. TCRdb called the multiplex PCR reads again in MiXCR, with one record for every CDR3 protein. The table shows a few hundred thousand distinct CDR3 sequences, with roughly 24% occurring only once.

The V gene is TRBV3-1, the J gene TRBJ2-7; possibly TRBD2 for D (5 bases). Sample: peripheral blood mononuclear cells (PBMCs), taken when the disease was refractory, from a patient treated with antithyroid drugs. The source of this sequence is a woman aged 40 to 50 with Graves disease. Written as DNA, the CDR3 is TGTGCCAGCAGCTACCCGGGATTGGGATACGAGCAGTACTTC. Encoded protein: CASSYPGLGYEQYF.